Presented here are 7 T cell receptor beta chains from one specimen sequenced in a study of T-cell reconstitution after alpha-beta-depleted transplantation in children. TCRbeta library construction was performed incorporating unique molecular identifiers. TCRdb processed the PCR reads anew with MiXCR; each CDR3 protein has one entry. Of around 340,000 distinct CDR3 sequences in the sample, 13% were seen once. The material was PBMCs, obtained from the stem cell graft. Receptors were obtained from a human donor who donated a stem cell graft to a child with Fanconi anemia.

This chain joins TRBV5-1 and TRBJ2-1, with D perhaps TRBD2 (6 bases). In germline, CDR1 is SGHRS, CDR2 YFSETQ. Trimming stripped 4 bases from V and 8 bases from J, with 19 bases between. This CDR3 comprises 15 residues. CDR3 sequence reads: CASSPDGVSGDEQFF. CDR3 nucleotides: TGCGCCAGCAGCCCGGACGGGGTTTCGGGAGATGAGCAGTTCTTC.

This clonotype was detected many times. Here the CDR3 reads CASSLASEWTEAFF. The CDR3 DNA sequence: TGTGCCAGCAGTTTAGCGTCTGAGTGGACTGAAGCTTTCTTT. V is TRBV12-3 or TRBV12-4 and J is TRBJ1-1, with D uncertain. With 0 bases removed from V and 5 bases from J, the gap between germline ends came to 10 bases. The CDR3 is 14 residues long.

The rearrangement joins TRBV4-2 to TRBJ2-7; tentatively, D is TRBD1 (6 bases). Trimming pared 1 base from V and 0 bases from J, leaving 13 bases between. CDR3 size: 16 residues. The V gene's germline CDR1 is LGHNA and CDR2 YNFKEQ. The CDR3 sequence is CASSQASGQPSYEQYF. The CDR3 coding sequence is TGTGCCAGCAGCCAAGCTTCGGGACAACCCTCCTACGAGCAGTACTTC.

The V gene is TRBV5-6, the J gene TRBJ2-7; D is unresolved. CDR3 length equals 10 residues. Germline CDR1 SGHDT, CDR2 YYEEEE. With 10 bases removed from V and 5 bases from J, the gap between germline ends came to 10 bases. The CDR3 DNA sequence: TGTGCCCCCCAGGCCGACGAGCAGTACGTC. It yields the protein CAPQADEQYV.

The chain has TRBV7-9 and TRBJ2-2, with D perhaps matching TRBD1 (6 bases). The V end lost 6 bases, the J end lost 0 bases, and 14 bases lay between the germline ends. Germline CDR1 SEHNR, CDR2 FQNEAQ (reference sequence). The CDR3 is made up of 16 amino acids. The CDR3 coding sequence is TGTGCCAGCAGGTCCTCCGGGACACCGAACACCGGGGAGCTGTTTTTT. Translated, it gives CASRSSGTPNTGELFF.

This clonotype came up many times. This chain's CDR3 is CASSPGTSGGATQYF. The CDR3 nucleotides read TGTGCCAGCAGCCCTGGGACTAGCGGGGGGGCGACCCAGTACTTC. The J gene is TRBJ2-5, the V gene TRBV28; TRBD2 matches 16 bases. V was clipped by 6 bases and J by 7 bases; unmatched bases: 5. In germline, CDR1 is MDHEN, CDR2 SYDVKM. The CDR3 has 15 amino acids. Full variable domain (missing parts from reference TRBV28 and TRBJ2-5): DVKVTQSSRYLVKRTGEKVFLECVQDMDHENMFWYRQDPGLGLRLIYFSYDVKMKEKGDIPEGYSVSREKKERFSLILESASTNQTSMYLCASSPGTSGGATQYFGPGTRLLVL.

There are a few counts of this clonotype. This rearrangement joins TRBV6-1 to TRBJ1-6; possible D gene TRBD1, 6 bases. The V gene lost 5 bases and the J gene lost 9 bases, with 17 bases spanning the gap. CDR1 and CDR2 (germline): MNHNS, SASEGT. CDR3 length: 15 amino acids. CDR3: CASSQGMARGSPLHF. DNA of the CDR3: TGTGCCAGCAGTCAGGGGATGGCTCGGGGTTCACCCCTCCACTTT.